This TCR beta chain was captured by sequencing in a study of shared clonotypes between healthy human individuals. About the study: With ages of 18 to 49, the donors were a couple of women and a few men. Broader study findings: Compared with clonotypes that all four donors shared, non-shared clonotypes had lower generation probabilities.

Germline CDR1 MNHNY, CDR2 SVGAGI (reference sequence). V was pared by 7 bases and J by 7 bases, with 13 bases of the junction left unmatched. The CDR3 totals 15 residues. The assay was immunoSEQ multiplex PCR, and TCRdb's table has in-frame clones only and misses some. The profile covers some 1,100,000 clones, with approximately 80% appearing a single time and 0.5% to 0.6% taken by the ten largest. About this clone itself: Its antigen is undetermined.

This sequence joins TRBV6-6 and TRBJ2-1; the match to TRBD1 covers 7 bases. This TCR derives from a young man in good health. Some clones in this sample may be carry-over from other donors' samples. Sequences were obtained from memory CD4+ T cells from PBMCs. Subset reported: CD45RA-negative fraction. CDR3 sequence (DNA): TGTGCCAGCATCCTCGGGACAGCCTCTCGGAATGAGCAGTTCTTC. Encoded protein: CASILGTASRNEQFF.